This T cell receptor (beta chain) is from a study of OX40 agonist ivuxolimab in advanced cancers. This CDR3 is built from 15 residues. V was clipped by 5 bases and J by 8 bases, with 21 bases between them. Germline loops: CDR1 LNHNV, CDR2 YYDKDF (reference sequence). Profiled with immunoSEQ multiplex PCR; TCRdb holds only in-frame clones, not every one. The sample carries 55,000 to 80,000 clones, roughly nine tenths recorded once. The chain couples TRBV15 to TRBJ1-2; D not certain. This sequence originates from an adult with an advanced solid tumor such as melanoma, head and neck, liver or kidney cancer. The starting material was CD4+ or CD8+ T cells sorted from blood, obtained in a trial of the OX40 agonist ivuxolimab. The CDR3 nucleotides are TGTGCCACCAGCCCACGAGGGTTCGGTGGTTTCGGCTACACCTTC. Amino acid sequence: CATSPRGFGGFGYTF.